This TCR beta chain was identified during a study of blood T cell repertoires in COVID-19. Study background: COVID-19 samples, acute and convalescent, were from the United States, Italy and Spain. Sources were T cells, B-cell-depleted T cells, or PBMCs; the material itself was cDNA or gDNA.

This CDR3 has 17 amino acids. The V gene's germline CDR1 is SGHRS and CDR2 YFSETQ. Trimming cost V 2 bases and J 2 bases; bases outside gene matches: 9. In the study's own analysis: By means of reference gene primer amplification, nucleated cell counts were estimated. Repertoires were generated with immunoSEQ multiplex PCR, while TCRdb's copy carries only in-frame clones and drops some. V and J calls and clone size follow that table, whereas D and trimming were derived from the DNA. This sample has some 100,000 clones, with more than 65% found just once. V is TRBV5-1 and J is TRBJ2-3; 9 positions agree with TRBD1. Sequenced input: peripheral blood. The TCR comes from a woman aged 70-85 years with acute or convalescent COVID-19. The CDR3 DNA sequence: TGCGCCAGCAGCTTAGCCCCGGGACAGGGACCCACAGATACGCAGTATTTT. The encoded protein is CASSLAPGQGPTDTQYF.